Listed below are T cell receptor beta chains from one sample, sequenced in a study of blood T cell repertoires in COVID-19. Clones were sequenced by immunoSEQ multiplex PCR, and TCRdb holds only the in-frame ones, with some missing. The repertoire holds about 240,000 clones, with about four fifths as singletons. Sequencing input: peripheral blood. The receptors originated from a man aged 25-45 years who had recovered from COVID-19. The CDR3 runs from the conserved cysteine through the conserved F or W. D genes are given only for firm matches.

v_gene	d_gene	len	j_gene	CDR3aa
TRBV6-5	NA	14	TRBJ1-5	CASRGGYLSAPQHF
TRBV28	NA	15	TRBJ1-5	CASHRRGTGNQPQHF
TRBV4-2	NA	17	TRBJ2-3	CASSHGRGGERTDTQYF
TRBV3-1/TRBV3-2	TRBD2	13	TRBJ2-3	CASSQPLAVTQYF
TRBV5-4	TRBD2	15	TRBJ2-3	CASSQGGGKPDTQYF
TRBV6-5	TRBD1	15	TRBJ2-1	CASSPPGGPYNEQFF
TRBV7-6	NA	13	TRBJ2-7	CASSLGLRDEQYF
TRBV6-5	NA	15	TRBJ1-5	CASIGSAGRSQPQHF
TRBV15	NA	17	TRBJ1-1	CATSRDYSSSGGAEAFF
TRBV5-1	TRBD1	14	TRBJ2-5	CASNLWTGGETQYF
TRBV9	NA	12	TRBJ1-3	CASSGSGNTIYF
TRBV9	NA	15	TRBJ2-3	CASSVSQGTMDTQYF
TRBV7-2	TRBD1	13	TRBJ1-1	CASSSVQGGEAFF
TRBV18	TRBD1	13	TRBJ1-2	CASSPGTVAGYTF
TRBV6-5	TRBD1	15	TRBJ2-1	CASSISGTGINEQFF
TRBV18	NA	15	TRBJ1-3	CASSSGDNSGNTIYF
TRBV3-1/TRBV3-2	NA	14	TRBJ1-3	CASSQRDGGNTIYF
TRBV12-3/TRBV12-4	NA	11	TRBJ1-2	CASNDGYGYTF
TRBV5-1	NA	16	TRBJ2-5	CASRPRGGAVKETQYF
TRBV5-1	NA	15	TRBJ1-2	CASSFNGPGRDGYTF
TRBV3-1/TRBV3-2	TRBD1	14	TRBJ1-5	CASSETGGRQPQHF
TRBV27	NA	14	TRBJ2-2	CASMRQGEAGELFF
TRBV13	TRBD1	15	TRBJ2-3	CASSSPGQGVDTQYF
TRBV7-2	TRBD1	15	TRBJ1-4	CASSPRQGGNEKLFF
TRBV10-2	TRBD2	15	TRBJ2-1	CASRPSGGAHNEQFF
TRBV25-1	NA	15	TRBJ2-2	CASSDPGELAGELFF
TRBV3-1/TRBV3-2	NA	13	TRBJ1-6	CASSQAFNSPLHF
TRBV27	NA	14	TRBJ2-3	CASSLVSGKDTQYF
TRBV27	TRBD2	15	TRBJ2-3	CASSPSGGAVDTQYF
TRBV6-5	NA	14	TRBJ1-1	CASSWGKGDTEAFF
TRBV5-1	NA	15	TRBJ2-7	CASSLDSGAFYEQYF
TRBV4-2	NA	10	TRBJ2-1	CARRWNEQFF
TRBV5-1	NA	14	TRBJ1-4	CASSLGTTNEKLFF
TRBV27	TRBD1	15	TRBJ1-6	CASRNIRDRNSPLHF
TRBV2	TRBD2	17	TRBJ2-2	CASSTISGGVNTGELFF
TRBV27	NA	11	TRBJ1-1	CASSLQGEAFF
TRBV2	NA	15	TRBJ2-1	CASSESGTPYNEQFF
TRBV7-9	NA	13	TRBJ2-1	CASSLSRGNEQFF
TRBV5-1	TRBD1	14	TRBJ2-7	CASKIGDSSYEQYF
TRBV2	TRBD2	13	TRBJ2-7	CASSGLAGSWQYF
TRBV18	TRBD1	15	TRBJ2-3	CASSPVRQGPDTQYF
TRBV1	NA	15	TRBJ2-7	CTSSPEPGLASEQYF
TRBV6-2/TRBV6-3	NA	16	TRBJ2-6	CASSAVGVDGANVLTF
TRBV6-5	TRBD1	15	TRBJ2-7	CASRGDRGHLGEQYF
TRBV2	NA	14	TRBJ1-1	CASRGDYQNTEAFF
TRBV28	NA	10	TRBJ2-3	CASSTNTQYF
TRBV28	TRBD1	15	TRBJ2-2	CASSLVDRGLGELFF
TRBV4-1	NA	14	TRBJ2-1	CARGSGVEYNEQFF
TRBV4-1	NA	15	TRBJ1-4	CASSQVGLRNEKLFF
TRBV5-4	NA	12	TRBJ1-1	CAAGLVNTEAFF
TRBV19	TRBD1	17	TRBJ1-2	CASSTNRGTAINYGYTF
TRBV5-4	NA	16	TRBJ1-6	CASSRLQGLYNSPLHF
TRBV7-9	NA	13	TRBJ2-7	CASSLGPIREQYF
TRBV21-1	NA	18	TRBJ2-2	CASSKSFRAGQGAGELFF
TRBV28	NA	12	TRBJ1-2	CASSLKAGGYTF
TRBV21-1	NA	15	TRBJ2-3	CASSVRGLGTDTQYF
TRBV5-1	TRBD1	14	TRBJ1-4	CASSHGQGVEKLFF
TRBV5-6	NA	14	TRBJ2-2	CASSLVGVRGELFF
TRBV15	TRBD2	14	TRBJ2-7	CATRKDLAAYEQYF
TRBV24-1	TRBD1	13	TRBJ1-1	CATSHRGLPEAFF